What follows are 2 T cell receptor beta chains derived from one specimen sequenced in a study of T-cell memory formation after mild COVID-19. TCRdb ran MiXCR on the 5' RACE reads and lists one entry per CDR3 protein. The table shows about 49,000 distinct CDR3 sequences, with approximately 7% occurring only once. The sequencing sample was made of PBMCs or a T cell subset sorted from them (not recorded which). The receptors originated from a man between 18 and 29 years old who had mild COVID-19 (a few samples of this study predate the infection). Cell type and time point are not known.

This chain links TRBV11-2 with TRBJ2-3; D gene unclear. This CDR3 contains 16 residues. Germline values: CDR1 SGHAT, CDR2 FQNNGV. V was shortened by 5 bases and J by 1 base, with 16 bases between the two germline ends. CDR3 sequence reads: CASSPVRNRGTDTQYF. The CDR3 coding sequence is TGTGCCAGCAGCCCTGTCCGTAATCGGGGCACAGATACGCAGTATTTT.

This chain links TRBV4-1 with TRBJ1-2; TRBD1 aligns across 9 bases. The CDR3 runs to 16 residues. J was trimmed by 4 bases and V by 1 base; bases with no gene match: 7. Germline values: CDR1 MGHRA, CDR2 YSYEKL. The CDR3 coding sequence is TGCGCCAGCAGCCAAGTAGGGACAGGGTTACTCTATGGCTACACCTTC. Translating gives CASSQVGTGLLYGYTF.